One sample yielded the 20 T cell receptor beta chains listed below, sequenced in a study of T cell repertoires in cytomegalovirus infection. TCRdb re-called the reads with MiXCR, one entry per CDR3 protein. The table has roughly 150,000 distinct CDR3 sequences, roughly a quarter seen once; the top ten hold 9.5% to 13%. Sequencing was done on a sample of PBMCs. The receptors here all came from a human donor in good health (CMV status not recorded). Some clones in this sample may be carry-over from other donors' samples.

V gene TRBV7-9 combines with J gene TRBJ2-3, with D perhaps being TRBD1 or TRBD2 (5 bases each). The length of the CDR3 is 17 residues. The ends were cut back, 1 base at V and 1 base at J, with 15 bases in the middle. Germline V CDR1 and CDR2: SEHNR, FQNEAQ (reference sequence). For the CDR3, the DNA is TGTGCCAGCAGCTTAGATATCAGAGGGGACGGCACAGATACGCAGTATTTT. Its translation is CASSLDIRGDGTDTQYF.

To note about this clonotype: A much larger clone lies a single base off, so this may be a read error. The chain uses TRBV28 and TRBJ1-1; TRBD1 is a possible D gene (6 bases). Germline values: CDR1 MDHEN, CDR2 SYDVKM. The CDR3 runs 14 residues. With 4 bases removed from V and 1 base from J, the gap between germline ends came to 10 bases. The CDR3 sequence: CASSYGTTNTEAFF. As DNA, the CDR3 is TGTGCCAGCAGTTATGGGACAACGAACACTGAAGCTTTCTTT.

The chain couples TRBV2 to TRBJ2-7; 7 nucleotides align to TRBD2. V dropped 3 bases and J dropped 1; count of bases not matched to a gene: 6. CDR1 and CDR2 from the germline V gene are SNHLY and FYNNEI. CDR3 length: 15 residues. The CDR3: CASSDQRGRSYEQYF. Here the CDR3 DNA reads TGTGCCAGCAGTGACCAGCGGGGTAGGTCCTACGAGCAGTACTTC. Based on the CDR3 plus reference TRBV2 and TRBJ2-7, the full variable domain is EPEVTQTPSHQVTQMGQEVILRCVPISNHLYFYWYRQILGQKVEFLVSFYNNEISEKSEIFDDQFSVERPDGSNFTLKIRSTKLEDSAMYFCASSDQRGRSYEQYFGPGTRLTVT.

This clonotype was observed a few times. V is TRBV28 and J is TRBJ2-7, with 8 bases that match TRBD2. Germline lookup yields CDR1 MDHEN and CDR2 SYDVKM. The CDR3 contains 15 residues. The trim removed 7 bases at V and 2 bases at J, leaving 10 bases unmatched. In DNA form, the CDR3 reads TGTGCCAGCACCGAGGACCCCGGGGGGGCCTACGAGCAGTACTTC. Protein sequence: CASTEDPGGAYEQYF.

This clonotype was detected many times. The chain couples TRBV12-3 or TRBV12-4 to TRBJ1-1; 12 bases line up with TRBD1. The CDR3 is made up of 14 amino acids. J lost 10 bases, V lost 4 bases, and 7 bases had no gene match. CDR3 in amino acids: CASSSGTGGPGAFF. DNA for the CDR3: TGTGCCAGCAGTTCCGGGACAGGGGGCCCGGGAGCTTTCTTT.

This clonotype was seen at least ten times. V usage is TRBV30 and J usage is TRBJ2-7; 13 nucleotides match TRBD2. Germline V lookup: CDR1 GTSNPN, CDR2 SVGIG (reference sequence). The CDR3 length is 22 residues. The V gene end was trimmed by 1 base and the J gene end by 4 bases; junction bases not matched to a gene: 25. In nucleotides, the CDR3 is TGTGCCTGGAGTGGGGACGCCCGAAACGGACTAGCGGGAGAAACTTCGGTGTACGAGCAGTACTTC. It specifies CAWSGDARNGLAGETSVYEQYF.

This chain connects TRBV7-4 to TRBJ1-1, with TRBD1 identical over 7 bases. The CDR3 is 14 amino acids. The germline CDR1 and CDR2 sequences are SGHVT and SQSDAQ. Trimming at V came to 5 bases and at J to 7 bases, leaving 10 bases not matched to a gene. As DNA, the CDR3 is TGTGCCAGCAGCGTACACCGACGGGACAGTGAAGCTTTCTTT. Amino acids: CASSVHRRDSEAFF.

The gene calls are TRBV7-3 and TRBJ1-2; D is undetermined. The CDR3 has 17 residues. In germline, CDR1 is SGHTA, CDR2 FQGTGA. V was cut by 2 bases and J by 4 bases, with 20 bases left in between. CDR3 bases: TGTGCCAGCAGCTTAGGTGACAAGGATTTACCCCTCTATGGCTACACCTTC. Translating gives CASSLGDKDLPLYGYTF.

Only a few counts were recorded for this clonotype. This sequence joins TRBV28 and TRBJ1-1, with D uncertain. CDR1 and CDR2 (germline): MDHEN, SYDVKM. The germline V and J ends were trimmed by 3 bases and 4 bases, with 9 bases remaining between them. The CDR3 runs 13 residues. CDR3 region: CASSFSPATEAFF. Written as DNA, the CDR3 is TGTGCCAGCAGTTTTTCCCCAGCCACTGAAGCTTTCTTT. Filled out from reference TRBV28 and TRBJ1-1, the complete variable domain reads DVKVTQSSRYLVKRTGEKVFLECVQDMDHENMFWYRQDPGLGLRLIYFSYDVKMKEKGDIPEGYSVSREKKERFSLILESASTNQTSMYLCASSFSPATEAFFGQGTRLTVV.

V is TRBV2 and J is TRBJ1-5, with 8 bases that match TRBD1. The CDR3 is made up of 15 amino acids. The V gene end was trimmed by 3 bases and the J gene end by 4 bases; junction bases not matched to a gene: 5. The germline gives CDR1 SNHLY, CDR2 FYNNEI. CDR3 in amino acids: CASSDGDRPNQPQHF. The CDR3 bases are TGTGCCAGCAGTGACGGGGACAGGCCAAATCAGCCCCAGCATTTT.

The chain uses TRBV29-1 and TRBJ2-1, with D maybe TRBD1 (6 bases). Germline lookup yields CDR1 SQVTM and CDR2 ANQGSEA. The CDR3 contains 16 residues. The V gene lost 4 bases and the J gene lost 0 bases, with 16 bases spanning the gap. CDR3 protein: CSVVGGQGSSYNEQFF. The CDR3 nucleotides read TGCAGCGTTGTTGGCGGGCAGGGGAGCTCCTACAATGAGCAGTTCTTC.

The CDR3 DNA follows: TGCGCCAGCAGCTTGGGAGGGGGAGAAACTGAAGCTTTCTTT. The encoded protein is CASSLGGGETEAFF. J is TRBJ1-1 and V is TRBV5-1, with D perhaps matching TRBD1 (6 bases). Germline V gene data show CDR1 as SGHRS and CDR2 as YFSETQ. The V end was cut by 0 bases, the J end by 5 bases, with 11 bases between. CDR3 length: 14 amino acids.

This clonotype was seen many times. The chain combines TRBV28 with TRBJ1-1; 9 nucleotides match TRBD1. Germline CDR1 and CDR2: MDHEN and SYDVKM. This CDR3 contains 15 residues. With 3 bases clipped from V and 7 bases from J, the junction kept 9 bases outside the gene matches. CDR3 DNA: TGTGCCAGCAGTTTCCCCCGACAGGGGGGAAGTGAAGCTTTCTTT. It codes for CASSFPRQGGSEAFF. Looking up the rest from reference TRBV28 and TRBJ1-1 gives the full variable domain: DVKVTQSSRYLVKRTGEKVFLECVQDMDHENMFWYRQDPGLGLRLIYFSYDVKMKEKGDIPEGYSVSREKKERFSLILESASTNQTSMYLCASSFPRQGGSEAFFGQGTRLTVV.

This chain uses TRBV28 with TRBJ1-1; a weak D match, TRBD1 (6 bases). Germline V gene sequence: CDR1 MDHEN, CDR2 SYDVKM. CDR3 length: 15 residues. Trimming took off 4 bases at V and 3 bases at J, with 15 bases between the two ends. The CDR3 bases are TGTGCCAGCAGTTGTGAGGGGGGCGCCGACACTGAAGCTTTCTTT. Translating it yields CASSCEGGADTEAFF.

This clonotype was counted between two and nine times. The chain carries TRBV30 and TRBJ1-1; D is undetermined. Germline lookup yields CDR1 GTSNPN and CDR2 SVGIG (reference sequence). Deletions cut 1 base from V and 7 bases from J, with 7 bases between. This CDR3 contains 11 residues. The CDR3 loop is CAWSGDGEAFF. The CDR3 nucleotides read TGTGCCTGGAGTGGCGACGGTGAAGCTTTCTTT.

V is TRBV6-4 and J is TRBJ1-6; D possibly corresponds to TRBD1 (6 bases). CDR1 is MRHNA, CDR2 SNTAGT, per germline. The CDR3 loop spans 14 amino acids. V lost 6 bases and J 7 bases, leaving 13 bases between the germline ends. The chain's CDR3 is CASSETGPNSPLHF. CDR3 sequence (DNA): TGTGCCAGCAGCGAGACAGGCCCCAATTCACCCCTCCACTTT.

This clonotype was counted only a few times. The CDR3 sequence is CASRPGTGSFTDTQYF. The CDR3 region has the DNA TGTGCCAGCAGACCAGGGACAGGGAGTTTCACAGATACGCAGTATTTT. The gene calls are TRBV12-3 or TRBV12-4 and TRBJ2-3; 9 positions match TRBD1. Trimming cost V 6 bases and J 2 bases; bases outside gene matches: 9. The CDR3 loop spans 16 amino acids.

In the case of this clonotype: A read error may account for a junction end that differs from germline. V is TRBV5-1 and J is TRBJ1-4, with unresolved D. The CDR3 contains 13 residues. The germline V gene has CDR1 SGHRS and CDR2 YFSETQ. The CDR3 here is CANSFGSAEKLFF. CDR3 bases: TGCGCCAACAGCTTTGGGTCCGCTGAAAAACTGTTTTTT. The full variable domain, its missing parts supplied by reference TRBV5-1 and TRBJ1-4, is KAGVTQTPRYLIKTRGQQVTLSCSPISGHRSVSWYQQTPGQGLQFLFEYFSETQRNKGNFPGRFSGRQFSNSRSEMNVSTLELGDSALYLCANSFGSAEKLFFGSGTQLSVL.

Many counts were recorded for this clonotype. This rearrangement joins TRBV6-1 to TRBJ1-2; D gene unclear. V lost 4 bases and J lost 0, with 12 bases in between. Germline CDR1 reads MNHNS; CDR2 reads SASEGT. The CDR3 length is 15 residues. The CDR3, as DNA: TGTGCCAGCAGTGTACGGGGATCAGCTAACTATGGCTACACCTTC. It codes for CASSVRGSANYGYTF.

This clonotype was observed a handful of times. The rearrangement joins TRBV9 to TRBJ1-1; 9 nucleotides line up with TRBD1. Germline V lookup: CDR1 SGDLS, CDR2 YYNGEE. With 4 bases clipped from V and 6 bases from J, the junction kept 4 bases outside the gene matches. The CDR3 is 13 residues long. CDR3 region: CASSRQGVPEAFF. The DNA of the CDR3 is TGTGCCAGCAGCAGACAGGGGGTCCCTGAAGCTTTCTTT.